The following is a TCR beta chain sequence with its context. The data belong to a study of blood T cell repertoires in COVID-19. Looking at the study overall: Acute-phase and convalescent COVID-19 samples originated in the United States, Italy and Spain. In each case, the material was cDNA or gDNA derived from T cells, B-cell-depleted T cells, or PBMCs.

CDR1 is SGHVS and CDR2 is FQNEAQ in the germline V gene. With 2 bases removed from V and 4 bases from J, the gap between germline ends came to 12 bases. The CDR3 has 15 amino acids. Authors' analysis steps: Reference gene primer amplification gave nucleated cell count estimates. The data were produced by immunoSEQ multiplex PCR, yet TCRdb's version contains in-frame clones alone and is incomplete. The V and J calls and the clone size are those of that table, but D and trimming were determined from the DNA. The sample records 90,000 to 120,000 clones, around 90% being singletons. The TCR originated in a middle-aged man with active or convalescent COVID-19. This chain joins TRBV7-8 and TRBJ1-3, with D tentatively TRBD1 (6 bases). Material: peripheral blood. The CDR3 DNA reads TGTGCCAGCAGCTTAAACAGGGTTGACGGAAACACCATATATTTT. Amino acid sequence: CASSLNRVDGNTIYF.